This record covers a single TCR beta chain. Its antigen is still unknown. Trimming took 0 bases from V and 1 from J; bases not matched to a gene: 11. This CDR3 region has 19 residues. Germline V gene lookup returns CDR1 SGHRS and CDR2 YFSETQ. The run depth of the assay was deep. Profiling relied on immunoSEQ multiplex PCR, and the TCRdb table lists in-frame clones only, not all of them. Among around 350,000 clones listed, around four fifths were seen once. The data stem from a study of shared clonotypes between healthy human individuals. Points from the study as a whole: Rarefaction demonstrated incomplete sorted-subset sequencing despite large depth. Non-shared clonotypes were found to have lower generation probabilities than the clonotypes that were shared by all four of the sorted-subset donors.

Researchers partitioned CD4+ cells into CD45RA+ naive and CD45RA-negative memory subsets. The TCR originated in a man aged 30 to 45 in good health. Sequences were obtained from memory CD4+ T cells sorted from blood. Subset denoted: CD45RA-negative fraction. The chain is built from TRBV5-1 and TRBJ2-1; TRBD1 matches 9 bases. The CDR3 DNA reads TGCGCCAGCAGCTTGGTGGGGACAGGGACCCTTCATTCCTACAATGAGCAGTTCTTC. This gives the protein CASSLVGTGTLHSYNEQFF.